Below, 29 T cell receptor beta chains from the same sample are listed, as sequenced in a study of T-cell memory formation after mild COVID-19 (dated by TCRdb to the early 2020s). Receptors were amplified or captured by 5' RACE. Sequencing instrument: Illumina NovaSeq 6000. Starting from the raw public reads, TCRdb applied fastp trimming at Q25, assembled clones with MiXCR and retained in-frame beta chains. Duplicate CDR3 protein sequences are folded into a single record with the most common DNA and genes. The sample contains 250,000 to 300,000 distinct CDR3 sequences, 15% of them found a single time. 22% of the sample is in the top ten clones. Sequencing input: PBMCs or a T cell subset sorted from them (not recorded which). Receptor source: a man between 18 and 35 years old who had mild COVID-19 (a few samples of this study predate the infection). The sample titles of this study are shuffled in the database, so cell type and time point are left out; the donor was told from shared clones.

This clonotype was seen ten or more times. The chain is built from TRBV4-3 and TRBJ2-1; the D is unclear. Germline CDR1 and CDR2: LGHNA and YSLEER. The V and J ends lost 1 base and 5 bases respectively, with 18 bases between them. This CDR3 spans 17 amino acids. CDR3 nucleotides: TGCGCCAGCAGCCAAGGGGTAGACTTCGATATACACAATGAGCAGTTCTTC. Its protein is CASSQGVDFDIHNEQFF.

This clonotype was seen a few times. The rearrangement joins TRBV28 to TRBJ2-1, with a weak D call TRBD2 (6 bases). Trimming left V 5 bases short and J 12 bases short, with 17 bases between. Germline V gene lookup returns CDR1 MDHEN and CDR2 SYDVKM. CDR3 length: 13 residues. CDR3 residues: CASSPRGRLGQFF. The CDR3 bases are TGTGCCAGCAGTCCGAGAGGCCGACTAGGGCAGTTCTTC.

This clonotype has more than one count but fewer than ten. The V gene is TRBV15, the J gene TRBJ2-3, with 8 bases identical to TRBD2. The CDR3 contains 15 residues. V shed 0 bases, J shed 5 bases, and the junction held 4 bases outside the gene matches. Germline CDR1 is LNHNV and CDR2 is YYDKDF (reference sequence). The CDR3 spells CATSRDMGLGDTQYF. As DNA, the CDR3 is TGTGCCACCAGCAGAGATATGGGACTAGGAGATACGCAGTATTTT.

V is TRBV12-3 or TRBV12-4 and J is TRBJ2-5; D call uncertain. The V end lost 6 bases, the J end lost 1 base, and 15 bases lay between the germline ends. The CDR3 has 15 amino acids. DNA of the CDR3: TGTGCCAGCAGCCAGCGAGGTGACTTCCAAGAGACCCAGTACTTC. Its protein is CASSQRGDFQETQYF.

V and J are TRBV5-6 and TRBJ2-4, with a possible D match to TRBD1 (5 bases). CDR1 is SGHDT and CDR2 is YYEEEE in the germline V gene. The V gene lost 2 bases and the J gene lost 9 bases, with 15 bases spanning the gap. This CDR3 is 14 amino acids long. This CDR3 is CASSFNRHASIQYF. The CDR3, as DNA: TGTGCCAGCAGCTTCAACAGGCACGCAAGCATTCAGTACTTC.

Only a few counts were recorded for this clonotype. This chain uses TRBV20-1 with TRBJ2-5; 12 bases match TRBD2. The CDR3 loop spans 14 amino acids. The V gene's germline CDR1 is DFQATT and CDR2 SNEGSKA (reference sequence). The ends lost 6 bases at V and 0 bases at J; junction bases unmatched: 2. The CDR3 here is CSATSGGYQETQYF. CDR3 nucleotides: TGCAGTGCCACTAGCGGGGGGTACCAAGAGACCCAGTACTTC.

This clonotype was picked up a small number of times. The genes are TRBV2 and TRBJ2-4; tentative D call: TRBD2 (5 bases). V lost 7 bases to trimming and J lost 2 bases, with 9 bases between them. In germline, CDR1 is SNHLY, CDR2 FYNNEI. CDR3 size: 13 residues. DNA of the CDR3: TGTGCCAGCATGAGGGTAACCAAAAACATTCAGTACTTC. As protein: CASMRVTKNIQYF.

This clonotype was found a few times. The gene calls are TRBV5-8 and TRBJ1-4; the match to TRBD1 covers 7 bases. V dropped 6 bases and J dropped 0; count of bases not matched to a gene: 5. CDR3 length: 15 residues. CDR1 is SGHTS, CDR2 YDEGEE, per germline. CDR3 loop: CASTSQGATNEKLFF. The CDR3 nucleotides are TGTGCCAGCACCTCGCAGGGGGCAACTAATGAAAAACTGTTTTTT.

The rearrangement uses TRBV25-1 and TRBJ1-2, with D possibly TRBD1 on 6 matching bases. CDR1 and CDR2 from the germline V gene are MGHDK and SYGVNS. This CDR3 is built from 13 residues. Trimming removed 6 bases from V and 8 bases from J, with 16 bases in between. The DNA of the CDR3 is TGTGCCAGCAGCGTCAGGGGATCCTGGGGCTACACCTTC. Translation gives CASSVRGSWGYTF.

The rearrangement uses TRBV6-5 and TRBJ2-7, with 9 bases that match TRBD1. The V and J ends lost 6 bases and 2 bases, in that order; junction bases with no gene match: 5. In germline, CDR1 is MNHEY, CDR2 SVGAGI. The CDR3 sequence is 14 residues long. Here the CDR3 reads CASSPRQGAYEQYV. In DNA, the CDR3 is TGTGCCAGCAGCCCCCGACAGGGGGCCTACGAGCAGTACGTC.

The chain carries TRBV25-1 and TRBJ2-7, with a possible D match to TRBD2 (6 bases). Trimming pared 2 bases from V and 5 bases from J, leaving 10 bases between. The V gene's germline CDR1 is MGHDK and CDR2 SYGVNS. This CDR3 contains 13 residues. The CDR3, as DNA: TGTGCCAGCAGTGAACCGGGACTCCACGAGCAGTACTTC. This encodes CASSEPGLHEQYF.

The CDR3 DNA sequence: TGTGCCAGCAGTTTCGGAGAAAATGAAAACATTCAGTACTTC. Amino acids: CASSFGENENIQYF. The rearrangement links TRBV28 to TRBJ2-4; D remains unclear. The germline CDR1 and CDR2 sequences are MDHEN and SYDVKM. V gave up 3 bases and J gave up 5 bases, with 11 bases separating them. This CDR3 spans 14 amino acids. Full variable domain (remainder filled in from reference TRBV28 and TRBJ2-4): DVKVTQSSRYLVKRTGEKVFLECVQDMDHENMFWYRQDPGLGLRLIYFSYDVKMKEKGDIPEGYSVSREKKERFSLILESASTNQTSMYLCASSFGENENIQYFGAGTRLSVL.

This clonotype was observed at least ten times. The chain couples TRBV12-3 or TRBV12-4 to TRBJ2-2; a possible D gene is TRBD2 (6 bases). V was trimmed by 5 bases and J by 8 bases, leaving 9 bases between them. The CDR3 sequence is 12 residues long. Here the CDR3 reads CASSPGSGELFF. The CDR3 coding sequence is TGTGCCAGCAGTCCCGGGAGTGGGGAGCTGTTTTTT.

This sequence joins TRBV18 and TRBJ2-1; D unclear. CDR3 length: 13 residues. V was pared by 3 bases and J by 5 bases, with 8 bases between. Per the germline V gene, CDR1 is KGHSH and CDR2 is LQKENI. The CDR3 protein is CASSPREDNEQFF. CDR3 nucleotides: TGTGCCAGCTCACCCCGTGAAGACAATGAGCAGTTCTTC.

A few counts support this clonotype. This sequence joins TRBV6-5 and TRBJ2-1; 12 nucleotides align to TRBD2. CDR1 MNHEY and CDR2 SVGAGI come from the germline V gene. The CDR3 covers 16 residues. The ends lost 4 bases at V and 5 bases at J; junction bases unmatched: 6. The CDR3 region has the DNA TGTGCCAGCAGTTCCCCGACTAGCGGGGGCCACAATGAGCAGTTCTTC. Translation gives CASSSPTSGGHNEQFF.

The gene calls are TRBV20-1 and TRBJ1-6; tentative D call: TRBD1 (6 bases). In germline, CDR1 is DFQATT, CDR2 SNEGSKA (reference sequence). This CDR3 has 14 residues. Trimming left V 6 bases short and J 7 bases short, with 16 bases between. Written as DNA, the CDR3 is TGCAGTGCCCTGGCGGGGGCCGGGAATTCACCCCTCCACTTT. Protein: CSALAGAGNSPLHF.

The chain joins TRBV6-2 or TRBV6-3 to TRBJ2-7; 9 bases map to TRBD2. This CDR3 has 14 amino acids. In germline, CDR1 is MNHEY, CDR2 SVGEGT. The J segment lost 5 bases and the V segment lost 10 bases, leaving 12 bases of the junction unmatched. CDR3 in DNA: TGTGCCACCAGCGCGGGACTAGCTGTCGACGAGCAGTACTTC. Its translation is CATSAGLAVDEQYF.

The V gene is TRBV20-1, the J gene TRBJ1-1, with D possibly TRBD1 on 5 matching bases. The CDR3 contains 11 residues. Trimming left V 5 bases short and J 5 bases short, with 9 bases between. Germline V CDR1 and CDR2: DFQATT, SNEGSKA (reference sequence). CDR3 in amino acids: CSAPWGTEAFF. The CDR3 DNA reads TGCAGTGCTCCTTGGGGGACTGAAGCTTTCTTT.

The chain recombines TRBV7-2 with TRBJ2-1, with 14 bases fitting TRBD2. CDR3 length equals 19 residues. J gave up 5 bases and V 5 bases, and 14 bases lay outside the gene matches. Germline V gene lookup returns CDR1 SGHTA and CDR2 FQGNSA. The CDR3: CASSPKHPGLAGANNEQFF. The CDR3 DNA sequence: TGTGCCAGCAGCCCGAAACATCCGGGACTAGCGGGGGCAAACAATGAGCAGTTCTTC.

The chain joins TRBV6-5 to TRBJ1-3; possible D gene TRBD1, 5 bases. The CDR3 is 17 amino acids. V was trimmed by 0 bases and J by 5 bases, leaving 17 bases between them. Germline V gives CDR1 MNHEY, CDR2 SVGAGI. The CDR3 region is CASSYSSSGAGRNTIYF. CDR3 DNA sequence: TGTGCCAGCAGTTACTCGTCCTCCGGGGCAGGGAGAAACACCATATATTTT.

This clonotype was counted a few times. The chain combines TRBV10-3 with TRBJ2-3, with TRBD2 matching 9 bases. V lost 6 bases to trimming and J lost 2 bases; unmatched junction nucleotides: 3. The CDR3 is 14 amino acids. CDR1 and CDR2 from the germline V gene are ENHRY and SYGVKD. CDR3 protein: CAIRGTSLTDTQYF. The CDR3, as DNA: TGTGCCATCAGGGGGACTAGCCTCACAGATACGCAGTATTTT.

The genes are TRBV10-3 and TRBJ1-1; D is uncertain. CDR1 is ENHRY, CDR2 SYGVKD, per germline. Deletions cut 6 bases from V and 6 bases from J, with 8 bases between. The CDR3 is made up of 11 amino acids. Here the CDR3 reads CAIRSLSEAFF. In nucleotides, the CDR3 is TGTGCCATCAGGTCCCTATCTGAAGCTTTCTTT.

The V and J genes are TRBV28 and TRBJ2-4; D gene unclear. V shed 1 base and J shed 6 bases, with 10 bases lying between them. Germline loops: CDR1 MDHEN, CDR2 SYDVKM. This CDR3 spans 14 amino acids. The CDR3 coding sequence is TGTGCCAGCAGTTTATTAGGGAATATAAACATTCAGTACTTC. Its protein product is CASSLLGNINIQYF.

This clonotype has only a few counts. The chain joins TRBV4-2 to TRBJ1-2, with D uncertain. This CDR3 spans 13 amino acids. The V end was cut by 1 base, the J end by 5 bases, with 8 bases between. CDR1 is LGHNA, CDR2 YNFKEQ, per germline. The CDR3 region has the DNA TGTGCCAGCAGCCAAGTCGGCAGGTATGGCTACACCTTC. It is translated as CASSQVGRYGYTF.

This rearrangement joins TRBV6-2 or TRBV6-3 to TRBJ2-3; TRBD2 agrees at 11 bases. The CDR3 has 17 amino acids. The junction had 10 bases not matched to a gene; V was cut back by 5 bases and J by 3 bases. The germline gives CDR1 MNHEY, CDR2 SVGEGT. Here the CDR3 DNA reads TGTGCCAGCAGTCATGGGACTAGCGGTTTTCGGACAGATACGCAGTATTTT. Translation gives CASSHGTSGFRTDTQYF.

This clonotype occurred a few times. The chain carries TRBV29-1 and TRBJ2-1; D unclear. There are 12 residues in the CDR3. Germline values: CDR1 SQVTM, CDR2 ANQGSEA. Trimming pared 7 bases from V and 8 bases from J, leaving 15 bases between. The CDR3 sequence: CSGDPGGHEQFF. The CDR3 DNA reads TGCAGCGGTGACCCTGGCGGCCATGAGCAGTTCTTC.

This clonotype appeared a few times. V is TRBV5-6 and J is TRBJ2-1; TRBD1 agrees at 9 bases. V lost 6 bases, J lost 4 bases, and 11 bases stayed unmatched. The germline V gene has CDR1 SGHDT and CDR2 YYEEEE. There are 16 residues in the CDR3. DNA of the CDR3: TGTGCCAGCACCTCGAGCCGAGGACAGGGGTACAATGAGCAGTTCTTC. This gives the protein CASTSSRGQGYNEQFF.

The gene calls are TRBV20-1 and TRBJ1-5; D is perhaps TRBD1 (5 bases). V shed 7 bases and J shed 2 bases, with 12 bases lying between them. CDR1 is DFQATT and CDR2 is SNEGSKA in the germline V gene (reference sequence). The CDR3 loop spans 13 amino acids. The CDR3 sequence: CSGSGDGNQPQHF. The CDR3 bases are TGCAGTGGAAGCGGGGACGGCAATCAGCCCCAGCATTTT.

This clonotype was found a few times. The V gene is TRBV10-3, the J gene TRBJ1-1, with D tentatively TRBD1 (6 bases). The CDR3 runs 16 residues. V lost 6 bases and J 1 base, leaving 18 bases between the germline ends. Per the germline V gene, CDR1 is ENHRY and CDR2 is SYGVKD. The CDR3 sequence: CAISGSNRAENTEAFF. In DNA, the CDR3 is TGTGCCATCAGCGGATCGAACAGGGCGGAGAACACTGAAGCTTTCTTT.